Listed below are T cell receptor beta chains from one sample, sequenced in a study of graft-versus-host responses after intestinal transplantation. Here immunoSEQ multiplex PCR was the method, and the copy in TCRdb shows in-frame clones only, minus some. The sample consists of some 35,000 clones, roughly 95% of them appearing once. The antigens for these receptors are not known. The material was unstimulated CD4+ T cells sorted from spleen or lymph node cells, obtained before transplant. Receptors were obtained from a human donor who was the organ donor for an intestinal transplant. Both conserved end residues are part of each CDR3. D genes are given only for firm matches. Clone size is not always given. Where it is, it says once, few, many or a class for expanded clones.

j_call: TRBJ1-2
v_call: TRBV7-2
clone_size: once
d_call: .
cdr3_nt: TGTGCCAGCAGCCCGGGACCTCGGAACTATGGCTACACCTTC
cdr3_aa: CASSPGPRNYGYTF

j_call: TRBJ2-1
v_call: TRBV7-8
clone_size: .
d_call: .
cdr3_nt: TGTGCCAGCAGCTTAGATCGGGGGTCGGGGAATGAGCAGTTCTTC
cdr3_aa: CASSLDRGSGNEQFF

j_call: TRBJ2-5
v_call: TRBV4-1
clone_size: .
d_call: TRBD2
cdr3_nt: TGCGCCAGCAGCCCCCGGACTAGCGGGCAAGAGACCCAGTACTTC
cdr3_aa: CASSPRTSGQETQYF

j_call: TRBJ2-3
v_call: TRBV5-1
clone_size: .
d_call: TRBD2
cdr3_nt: TGCGCCAGCAGCTTGGGGATAGCGGGGGGGCCGTCAGATACGCAGTATTTT
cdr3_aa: CASSLGIAGGPSDTQYF

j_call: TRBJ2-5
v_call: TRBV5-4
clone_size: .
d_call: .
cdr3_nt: TGTGCCAGCAGCTTGGTAGGGCAAGAGACCCAGTACTTC
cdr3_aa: CASSLVGQETQYF

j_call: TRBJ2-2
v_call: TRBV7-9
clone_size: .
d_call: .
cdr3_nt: TGTGCCAGCAGCTTAGAGACAGGGAACACCGGGGAGCTGTTTTTT
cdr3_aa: CASSLETGNTGELFF

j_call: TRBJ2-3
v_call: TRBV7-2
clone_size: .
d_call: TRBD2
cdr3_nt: TGTGCCAGCAGCCGGGGGGATTGGGCAGATACGCAGTATTTT
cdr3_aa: CASSRGDWADTQYF

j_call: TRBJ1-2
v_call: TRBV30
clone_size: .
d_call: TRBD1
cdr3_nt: TGTGCCTGGAGTGCTCACAGGGGGCTCGGCTATGGCTACACCTTC
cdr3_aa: CAWSAHRGLGYGYTF

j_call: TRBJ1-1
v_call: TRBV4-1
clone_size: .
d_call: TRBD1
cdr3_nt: TGCGCCAGCAGCCAAGATCCGAGACAGGGGGCGAACACTGAAGCTTTCTTT
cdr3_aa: CASSQDPRQGANTEAFF

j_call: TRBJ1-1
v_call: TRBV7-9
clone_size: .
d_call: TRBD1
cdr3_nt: TGTGCCAGCAGCTTATTACAGGGGTCGACTGAAGCTTTCTTT
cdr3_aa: CASSLLQGSTEAFF